This entry describes one T cell receptor beta chain. The entry originates in a study of OX40 agonist ivuxolimab in advanced cancers. Here immunoSEQ multiplex PCR was the method, and the copy in TCRdb shows in-frame clones only, minus some. The repertoire holds approximately 67,000 clones, roughly four fifths seen once, with over 2% in the top ten. The sequence was collected from an adult with an advanced solid tumor such as melanoma, head and neck, liver or kidney cancer. Material: CD4+ or CD8+ T cells sorted from blood, obtained in a trial of the OX40 agonist ivuxolimab.

This CDR3 reads CASRDRGNSEAFF. CDR3 sequence (DNA): TGTGCCAGTAGGGACAGGGGGAATTCTGAAGCTTTCTTT. The chain has TRBV19 and TRBJ1-1; 10 bases are shared with TRBD1. Germline CDR1 and CDR2: LNHDA and SQIVND (reference sequence). CDR3 size: 13 residues. Germline trimming cut 6 bases from V and 6 bases from J; bases unmatched to any gene: 4.